The rows below give T cell receptor beta chains drawn from one sample of a study of neurological immune-mediated disorders. TCRdb reprocessed the 5' RACE reads with MiXCR, giving one entry per CDR3 protein. The sample lists approximately 53,000 distinct CDR3 sequences; about a tenth were seen once. The source material was PBMCs. Receptor source: a woman in her forties in good health. Both conserved end residues are part of each CDR3. D genes are given only for firm matches. The size of a clone is reported for some rows only, either as once, few or many, or as a class for expanded clones.

d_call | clone_size | j_call | v_call | cdr3_aa | cdr3_nt
. | many | TRBJ1-2 | TRBV6-5 | CASSYHGGYTF | TGTGCCAGCAGTTACCACGGTGGCTACACCTTC
. | many | TRBJ2-7 | TRBV7-2 | CASSFTGESYEQYF | TGTGCCAGCAGCTTCACAGGAGAATCCTACGAGCAGTACTTC
. | many | TRBJ1-1 | TRBV21-1 | CASSRHRVGAEAFF | TGTGCCAGCAGCAGGCACAGGGTGGGGGCTGAAGCTTTCTTT
. | many | TRBJ1-3 | TRBV5-1 | CASSSPEGDYSGNTIYF | TGCGCCAGCAGCTCCCCCGAGGGGGACTACTCTGGAAACACCATATATTTT
. | many | TRBJ2-7 | TRBV5-1 | CASSLAERGREQYF | TGCGCCAGCAGCTTGGCCGAGAGGGGCAGGGAGCAGTACTTC
. | . | TRBJ2-4 | TRBV20-1 | CSARDRAGPKNIQYF | TGCAGTGCTAGAGATCGGGCAGGCCCTAAAAACATTCAGTACTTC
. | many | TRBJ2-7 | TRBV4-1 | CASSHGPGLSYEQYF | TGCGCCAGCAGCCACGGACCGGGCCTCTCCTACGAGCAGTACTTC
. | many | TRBJ2-5 | TRBV7-8 | CASRAGTGWETQYF | TGTGCCAGCAGGGCCGGGACTGGGTGGGAGACCCAGTACTTC
. | . | TRBJ2-7 | TRBV7-2 | CASRPTSGTYEQYF | TGTGCCAGCAGGCCTACCTCAGGGACCTACGAGCAGTACTTC
. | many | TRBJ1-3 | TRBV3-1 | CASSQDAAVSGNTIYF | TGTGCCAGCAGCCAAGATGCGGCAGTCTCTGGAAACACCATATATTTT
. | many | TRBJ2-5 | TRBV4-1 | CASSQDTGMETQYF | TGCGCCAGCAGCCAAGATACAGGGATGGAGACCCAGTACTTC
TRBD2 | once | TRBJ2-1 | TRBV7-3 | CASSSGLAGGPSSYNEQFF | TGTGCCAGCAGCTCGGGACTAGCGGGGGGCCCCAGCTCCTACAATGAGCAGTTCTTC